What follows are 7 T cell receptor beta chains derived from one specimen sequenced in a study of T-cell memory formation after mild COVID-19. Each CDR3 protein is one row after TCRdb ran MiXCR on the 5' RACE reads. The table shows under 300,000 distinct CDR3 sequences, with about 17% occurring only once. Material for sequencing was PBMCs or a T cell subset sorted from them (not recorded which). These receptor sequences come from a man between 18 and 29 years old who had mild COVID-19 (a few samples of this study predate the infection). Cell type and time point are not known.

The V call is TRBV4-3, the J call TRBJ2-5, with D unresolved. The CDR3 has 14 amino acids. The germline gives CDR1 LGHNA, CDR2 YSLEER. V lost 1 base, J lost 5 bases, and 11 bases lay in between. The CDR3 DNA reads TGCGCCAGCAGCCAAGGGTCAGGCTACGAGACCCAGTACTTC. It translates to CASSQGSGYETQYF.

The V call is TRBV5-6, the J call TRBJ1-3; the D is unclear. The CDR3 has 13 residues. Trimming took 2 bases from V and 0 from J, leaving 3 bases between them. Germline-derived CDR1 and CDR2 are SGHDT and YYEEEE. CDR3 nucleotide sequence: TGTGCCAGCAGCTTAATCTCTGGAAACACCATATATTTT. It is translated as CASSLISGNTIYF.

The chain employs TRBV6-2 or TRBV6-3 and TRBJ1-2; D possibly corresponds to TRBD1 (5 bases). This CDR3 region has 13 residues. Trimming took off 5 bases at V and 6 bases at J, with 13 bases between the two ends. CDR1 MNHEY and CDR2 SVGEGT come from the germline V gene. CDR3 nucleotides: TGTGCCAGCAGTCTCTGGGGGGGAGATGGCTACACCTTC. Protein sequence: CASSLWGGDGYTF.

This clonotype was seen a handful of times. This rearrangement joins TRBV5-1 to TRBJ1-4; D call uncertain. V dropped 4 bases and J dropped 6 bases, with 16 bases sitting between them. The CDR3 is 15 amino acids. Per the germline V gene, CDR1 is SGHRS and CDR2 is YFSETQ. The DNA for the CDR3 is TGCGCCAGCAGCCAAAGAGGGTTTTGGGATGAAAAACTGTTTTTT. As protein: CASSQRGFWDEKLFF.

The CDR3 DNA sequence: TGTGCCAGCCCGAAGAAAAGAGACAGGGCTGTCTACAATGAGCAGTTCTTC. Translation: CASPKKRDRAVYNEQFF. V usage is TRBV21-1 and J usage is TRBJ2-1; the table's D call of TRBD1 was not tested on the DNA. TRBV21-1 represents a pseudogene. The length of the CDR3 is 17 residues.

J is TRBJ2-7 and V is TRBV7-3, with 8 bases lining up with TRBD1. This CDR3 region has 13 residues. CDR1 is SGHTA, CDR2 FQGTGA, per germline. The V segment lost 5 bases and the J segment 6 bases; nucleotides outside the gene matches: 6. CDR3 residues: CASSQGQGGEQYF. In nucleotides, the CDR3 is TGTGCCAGCAGCCAAGGACAGGGTGGCGAGCAGTACTTC. The whole variable domain, filled in from reference TRBV7-3 and TRBJ2-7, reads GAGVSQTPSNKVTEKGKYVELRCDPISGHTALYWYRQSLGQGPEFLIYFQGTGAADDSGLPNDRFFAVRPEGSVSTLKIQRTERGDSAVYLCASSQGQGGEQYFGPGTRLTVT.

In this sample, this clonotype turned up many times. This chain joins TRBV12-3 or TRBV12-4 and TRBJ1-5; D gene ambiguous. This CDR3 has 12 amino acids. Deletions cut 4 bases from V and 4 bases from J, with 5 bases between. Here the CDR3 DNA reads TGTGCCAGCAGTTGGTTGAATCAGCCCCAGCATTTT. Its translation is CASSWLNQPQHF.